Below are 29 T cell receptor beta chains sequenced from a single sample in a study of CD4 T cell repertoires in COVID-19. Here immunoSEQ multiplex PCR was the method, and the copy in TCRdb shows in-frame clones only, minus some. The repertoire holds approximately 75,000 clones, around 82% seen once, with around 0.58% in the top ten. This material consisted of CD4+ T cells from peripheral blood, taken after recovery from COVID-19. All receptors come from a human donor who had COVID-19.

This sequence joins TRBV18 and TRBJ1-1, with unresolved D. Germline lookup yields CDR1 KGHSH and CDR2 LQKENI. V lost 1 base and J lost 6, with 9 bases in between. The CDR3 has 13 amino acids. The CDR3 bases are TGTGCCAGCTCACCACAGGGTAATGCTGAAGCTTTCTTT. Protein: CASSPQGNAEAFF.

The chain has TRBV25-1 and TRBJ2-1, with 8 bases aligning to TRBD2. There are 14 residues in the CDR3. The V gene end was trimmed by 9 bases and the J gene end by 2 bases; junction bases not matched to a gene: 6. The germline CDR1 and CDR2 sequences are MGHDK and SYGVNS. In DNA, the CDR3 is TGTGCCAGTATGGTAGCGGGGCCCTACAATGAGCAGTTCTTC. The encoded protein is CASMVAGPYNEQFF.

The chain carries TRBV19 and TRBJ1-6, with D possibly TRBD1 on 6 matching bases. Trimming removed 7 bases at V and 6 bases at J, with 13 bases between. Per germline, CDR1 LNHDA and CDR2 SQIVND (reference sequence). This CDR3 region has 14 residues. CDR3 sequence: CASKTGTINSPLHF. In nucleotides, the CDR3 is TGTGCCAGTAAAACCGGGACAATTAATTCACCCCTCCACTTT.

V is TRBV23-1 and J is TRBJ2-5; TRBD1 matches at 7 bases. TRBV23-1 is reported as an ORF; its role is uncertain. The CDR3 totals 15 residues. The junction had 14 bases not matched to a gene; V was cut back by 8 bases and J by 5 bases. CDR3 loop: CASGPKDREWETQYF. The DNA of the CDR3 is TGCGCCAGCGGCCCGAAAGACAGGGAATGGGAGACCCAGTACTTC.

This clone has more than one count but fewer than ten. Distinct nucleotide sequences in the sample also encode this CDR3. V gene TRBV5-1 combines with J gene TRBJ1-1; weak D call: TRBD1 (5 bases). This CDR3 comprises 14 residues. The V and J ends lost 4 bases and 0 bases respectively, with 10 bases between them. Germline V CDR1 and CDR2: SGHRS, YFSETQ. The CDR3 reads CASSPDTLNTEAFF. CDR3 DNA: TGCGCCAGCAGCCCGGACACGCTGAACACTGAAGCTTTCTTT.

The chain recombines TRBV5-1 with TRBJ2-3; possible D gene TRBD2, 6 bases. The V gene's germline CDR1 is SGHRS and CDR2 YFSETQ. Trimming pared 0 bases from V and 3 bases from J, leaving 11 bases between. There are 15 residues in the CDR3. The CDR3 DNA reads as TGCGCCAGCAGCTTGGGGGGAGGAATGACAGATACGCAGTATTTT. Translation gives CASSLGGGMTDTQYF.

J is TRBJ1-2 and V is TRBV5-1, with 7 bases identical to TRBD1. CDR3 length equals 13 residues. The trim removed 4 bases at V and 4 bases at J, leaving 4 bases unmatched. Germline V lookup: CDR1 SGHRS, CDR2 YFSETQ. CDR3 sequence (DNA): TGCGCCAGCAGCAGCTCAGGGGGCTATGGCTACACCTTC. The encoded protein is CASSSSGGYGYTF. Supplemented by reference TRBV5-1 and TRBJ1-2, the full variable domain reads KAGVTQTPRYLIKTRGQQVTLSCSPISGHRSVSWYQQTPGQGLQFLFEYFSETQRNKGNFPGRFSGRQFSNSRSEMNVSTLELGDSALYLCASSSSGGYGYTFGSGTRLTVV.

This clone came up once. V is TRBV7-8 and J is TRBJ1-1; D call uncertain. CDR1 and CDR2 (germline): SGHVS, FQNEAQ. The V gene lost 2 bases and the J gene lost 7 bases, with 17 bases spanning the gap. This CDR3 spans 15 amino acids. For the CDR3, the DNA is TGTGCCAGCAGCTTACGGCCCAGTGGTTTGGGTGAAGCTTTCTTT. Encoded protein: CASSLRPSGLGEAFF.

There are a few counts of this clone. The V and J genes are TRBV5-5 and TRBJ2-7; TRBD1 is a possible D gene (6 bases). Deletions cut 3 bases from V and 6 bases from J, with 16 bases between. CDR1 and CDR2 (germline): SGHKS, YYEKEE (reference sequence). The CDR3 is made up of 14 amino acids. In DNA form, the CDR3 reads TGTGCCAGCAGCTCAGGACCCGGGACAATCGAGCAGTACTTC. It translates to CASSSGPGTIEQYF.

The chain links TRBV5-1 to TRBJ2-3, with D hard to call. The V gene lost 0 bases and the J gene lost 0 bases, with 11 bases spanning the gap. The germline CDR1 and CDR2 sequences are SGHRS and YFSETQ. The CDR3 is 16 residues long. Written as DNA, the CDR3 is TGCGCCAGCAGCTTGGCCGTCGGCATTAGCACAGATACGCAGTATTTT. Translation gives CASSLAVGISTDTQYF.

The chain carries TRBV18 and TRBJ2-3; D not resolved. V was clipped by 3 bases and J by 2 bases, with 6 bases between them. Germline loops: CDR1 KGHSH, CDR2 LQKENI. This CDR3 is 13 amino acids long. This CDR3 is CASSPGATDTQYF. Written as DNA, the CDR3 is TGTGCCAGCTCACCTGGAGCCACAGATACGCAGTATTTT.

Only a few counts were recorded for this clone. The chain employs TRBV2 and TRBJ2-1, with unresolved D. The V end lost 3 bases, the J end lost 0 bases, and 12 bases lay between the germline ends. Germline CDR1 and CDR2: SNHLY and FYNNEI. The CDR3 contains 16 residues. In DNA form, the CDR3 reads TGTGCCAGCAGTGAGCAGAGTCTGAGCTCCTACAATGAGCAGTTCTTC. This sequence encodes CASSEQSLSSYNEQFF.

This clone was counted a single time. The V and J genes are TRBV7-2 and TRBJ2-1; D is ambiguous. Germline CDR1 reads SGHTA; CDR2 reads FQGNSA. There are 13 residues in the CDR3. Trimming stripped 7 bases from V and 0 bases from J, with 7 bases between. The CDR3 coding sequence is TGTGCCAGCACCTCTAGCTCCTACAATGAGCAGTTCTTC. Its protein is CASTSSSYNEQFF.

The chain joins TRBV25-1 to TRBJ1-5, with a weak D call TRBD1 (5 bases). The CDR3 length is 14 residues. Germline V CDR1 and CDR2: MGHDK, SYGVNS. V was trimmed by 6 bases and J by 4 bases, leaving 13 bases between them. The CDR3 loop is CASRGHSDNQPQHF. In nucleotides, the CDR3 is TGTGCCAGCAGAGGACACTCCGATAATCAGCCCCAGCATTTT.

The chain employs TRBV6-2 or TRBV6-3 and TRBJ1-3; D gene ambiguous. The V gene's germline CDR1 is MNHEY and CDR2 SVGEGT. V shed 1 base and J shed 4 bases, with 14 bases lying between them. This CDR3 region has 16 residues. CDR3 in amino acids: CASSYYQADLGNTIYF. The CDR3 coding sequence is TGTGCCAGCAGTTACTATCAGGCGGATCTCGGAAACACCATATATTTT.

V and J are TRBV5-6 and TRBJ2-2, with 12 bases matching TRBD1. This CDR3 is 18 amino acids long. Unmatched junction bases numbered 7, after V lost 1 base and J lost 3 bases. Germline-derived CDR1 and CDR2 are SGHDT and YYEEEE. This CDR3 is CASSLLGTGGGHTGELFF. Here the CDR3 DNA reads TGTGCCAGCAGCTTGTTAGGGACAGGGGGCGGTCACACCGGGGAGCTGTTTTTT.

This chain's CDR3 is CASSLIKGYSGELFF. The CDR3 bases are TGTGCCAGCAGCTTGATAAAGGGCTATTCCGGGGAGCTGTTTTTT. The V and J genes are TRBV7-2 and TRBJ2-2; unclear D gene. Trimming pared 3 bases from V and 6 bases from J, leaving 14 bases between. Per germline, CDR1 SGHTA and CDR2 FQGNSA. This CDR3 is 15 amino acids long.

V is TRBV5-1 and J is TRBJ2-5; no clear D gene. Trimming removed 2 bases at V and 3 bases at J, with 8 bases between. Germline V gene lookup returns CDR1 SGHRS and CDR2 YFSETQ. CDR3 length equals 13 residues. CDR3 loop: CASSLIEKETQYF. For the CDR3, the DNA is TGCGCCAGCAGCTTAATCGAAAAAGAGACCCAGTACTTC.

The chain joins TRBV11-2 to TRBJ2-5; tentatively, D is TRBD2 (6 bases). V was trimmed by 7 bases and J by 1 base, leaving 13 bases between them. The germline V gene encodes CDR1 SGHAT and CDR2 FQNNGV. The CDR3 has 14 amino acids. The CDR3 DNA is TGTGCCAGCACTAGTCGACTAGGCCAAGAGACCCAGTACTTC. Encoded protein: CASTSRLGQETQYF.

In DNA, the CDR3 is TGTGCCAGCAGCCCGGGACTTAACTACGAGCAGTACTTC. It is translated as CASSPGLNYEQYF. V is TRBV5-6 and J is TRBJ2-7; weak D call: TRBD2 (6 bases). Trimming stripped 4 bases from V and 3 bases from J, with 11 bases between. The CDR3 has 13 residues. Germline CDR1 reads SGHDT; CDR2 reads YYEEEE.

This clone occurred once. Other DNA sequences within the sample encode an identical CDR3. This chain connects TRBV11-2 to TRBJ1-2, with TRBD1 matching over 8 bases. The germline CDR1 and CDR2 sequences are SGHAT and FQNNGV. The CDR3 totals 14 residues. The J segment lost 6 bases and the V segment lost 1 base, leaving 4 bases of the junction unmatched. The CDR3 DNA sequence: TGTGCCAGCAGCTTAGGACAGGGGATAGATGGCTACACCTTC. Translated, it gives CASSLGQGIDGYTF.

This chain joins TRBV2 and TRBJ2-5, with 7 bases that match TRBD2. CDR1 SNHLY and CDR2 FYNNEI come from the germline V gene. The junction had 3 bases not matched to a gene; V was cut back by 4 bases and J by 1 base. The CDR3 has 14 residues. The CDR3 DNA reads as TGTGCCAGCAGTGCGACTAGCCGCCAAGAGACCCAGTACTTC. It yields the protein CASSATSRQETQYF. Based on the CDR3 plus reference TRBV2 and TRBJ2-5, the full variable domain is EPEVTQTPSHQVTQMGQEVILRCVPISNHLYFYWYRQILGQKVEFLVSFYNNEISEKSEIFDDQFSVERPDGSNFTLKIRSTKLEDSAMYFCASSATSRQETQYFGPGTRLLVL.

The CDR3 DNA sequence: TGTGCCAGCTCACCCGGGGGAGACTATGGCTACACCTTC. Translation: CASSPGGDYGYTF. The gene calls are TRBV18 and TRBJ1-2, with D tentatively TRBD1 (5 bases). V was shortened by 3 bases and J by 3 bases, with 8 bases between the two germline ends. CDR3 length: 13 residues. Germline assignment: CDR1 KGHSH and CDR2 LQKENI.

The chain carries TRBV19 and TRBJ2-5, with D perhaps matching TRBD1 or TRBD2 (5 bases each). The CDR3 is made up of 15 amino acids. V lost 4 bases and J lost 4, with 16 bases in between. The germline CDR1 and CDR2 sequences are LNHDA and SQIVND (reference sequence). The DNA for the CDR3 is TGTGCCAGTAGTACCCAGGGTTTTCGGGGAGAGACCCAGTACTTC. Translation gives CASSTQGFRGETQYF.

The rearrangement links TRBV12-3 or TRBV12-4 to TRBJ1-2; a weak D match, TRBD1 (6 bases). Trimming cost V 2 bases and J 6 bases, with 10 bases left between them. This CDR3 is built from 13 residues. This chain's CDR3 is CASSLPGVHGYTF. The CDR3 DNA reads TGTGCCAGCAGTTTACCAGGGGTCCATGGCTACACCTTC.

The genes are TRBV12-2 and TRBJ2-1; the DNA was not used to check the table's D call, TRBD2. TRBV12-2 counts as a pseudogene. The CDR3 is 18 residues long. Here the CDR3 DNA reads TGTGCAAGTCGCCCCCAATGGACTAGCGGGGGGTCCTACAATGAGCAGTTCTTC. Amino acid sequence: CASRPQWTSGGSYNEQFF.

This clone is a singleton in its sample. J is TRBJ1-3 and V is TRBV10-3; D is unclear. V was cut by 0 bases and J by 3 bases, with 9 bases left in between. This CDR3 region has 15 residues. CDR1 and CDR2 from the germline V gene are ENHRY and SYGVKD. DNA for the CDR3: TGTGCCATCAGTGAGTCCCCGGGAGATGGAAACACCATATATTTT. Translation: CAISESPGDGNTIYF.

The chain is built from TRBV4-1 and TRBJ1-2; the D gene is possibly TRBD1 (5 bases). The V end was cut by 4 bases, the J end by 7 bases, with 19 bases between. The CDR3 spans 15 residues. CDR1 and CDR2 (germline): MGHRA, YSYEKL. The CDR3 DNA reads TGCGCCAGCAGCCGGGACCCTCAAGGATTGAGTGGCTACACCTTC. It codes for CASSRDPQGLSGYTF.

This chain joins TRBV18 and TRBJ1-6; D may be TRBD1 (6 bases). Looked up from germline, CDR1 is KGHSH and CDR2 is LQKENI. V lost 3 bases, J lost 8 bases, and 23 bases lay in between. This CDR3 is 18 amino acids long. CDR3 amino acids: CASSPTYGGLGWDSPLHF. The CDR3 nucleotides read TGTGCCAGCTCACCTACCTACGGGGGGCTAGGATGGGATTCACCCCTCCACTTT. Supplemented by reference TRBV18 and TRBJ1-6, the full variable domain reads NAGVMQNPRHLVRRRGQEARLRCSPMKGHSHVYWYRQLPEEGLKFMVYLQKENIIDESGMPKERFSAEFPKEGPSILRIQQVVRGDSAAYFCASSPTYGGLGWDSPLHFGNGTRLTVT.